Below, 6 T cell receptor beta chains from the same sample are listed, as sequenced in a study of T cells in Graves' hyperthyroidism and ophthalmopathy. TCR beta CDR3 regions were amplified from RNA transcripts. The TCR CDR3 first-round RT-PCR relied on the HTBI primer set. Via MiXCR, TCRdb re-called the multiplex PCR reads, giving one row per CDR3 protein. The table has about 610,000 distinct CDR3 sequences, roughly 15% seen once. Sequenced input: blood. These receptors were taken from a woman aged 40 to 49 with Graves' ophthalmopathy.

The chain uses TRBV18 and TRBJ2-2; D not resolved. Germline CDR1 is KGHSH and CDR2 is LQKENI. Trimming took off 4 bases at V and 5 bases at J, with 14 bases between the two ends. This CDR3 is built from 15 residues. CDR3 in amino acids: CASSRTDGQTGELFF. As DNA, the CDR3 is TGTGCCAGCTCACGCACGGACGGCCAAACCGGGGAGCTGTTTTTT.

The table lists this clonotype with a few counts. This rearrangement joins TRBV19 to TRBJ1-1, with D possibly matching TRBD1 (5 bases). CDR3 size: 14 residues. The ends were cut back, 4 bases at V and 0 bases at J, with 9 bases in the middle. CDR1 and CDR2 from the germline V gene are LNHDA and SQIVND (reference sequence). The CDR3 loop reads CASSTGPLNTEAFF. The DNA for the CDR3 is TGTGCCAGTAGTACGGGACCTTTGAACACTGAAGCTTTCTTT.

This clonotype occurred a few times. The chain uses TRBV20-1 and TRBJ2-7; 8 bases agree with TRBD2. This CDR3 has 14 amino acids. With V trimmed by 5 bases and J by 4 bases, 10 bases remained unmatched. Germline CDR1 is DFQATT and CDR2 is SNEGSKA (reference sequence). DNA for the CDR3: TGCAGTGCTGGCCCCGGGACTAGTCAATACGAGCAGTACTTC. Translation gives CSAGPGTSQYEQYF.

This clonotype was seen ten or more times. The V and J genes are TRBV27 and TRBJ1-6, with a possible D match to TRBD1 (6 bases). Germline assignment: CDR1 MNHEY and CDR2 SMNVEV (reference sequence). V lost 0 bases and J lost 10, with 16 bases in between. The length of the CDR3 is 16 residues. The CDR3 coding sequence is TGTGCCAGCAGTTTATCCGCCGGGGGCGGGGGATCACCCCTCCACTTT. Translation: CASSLSAGGGGSPLHF.

CDR3 sequence: CASSTGTMKETQYF. CDR3 coding DNA: TGTGCCAGCAGTACCGGGACTATGAAAGAGACCCAGTACTTC. V usage is TRBV12-3 or TRBV12-4 and J usage is TRBJ2-5; TRBD2 matches at 7 bases. The V and J ends lost 5 bases and 3 bases, in that order; junction bases with no gene match: 6. The CDR3 contains 14 residues.

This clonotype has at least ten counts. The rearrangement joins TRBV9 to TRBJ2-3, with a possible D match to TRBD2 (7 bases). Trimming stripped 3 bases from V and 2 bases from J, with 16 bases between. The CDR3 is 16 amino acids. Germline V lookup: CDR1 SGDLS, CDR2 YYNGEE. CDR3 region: CASSARRGADTDTQYF. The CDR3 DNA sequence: TGTGCCAGCAGCGCCCGACGGGGGGCCGACACAGATACGCAGTATTTT. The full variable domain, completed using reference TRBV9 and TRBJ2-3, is DSGVTQTPKHLITATGQRVTLRCSPRSGDLSVYWYQQSLDQGLQFLIQYYNGEERAKGNILERFSAQQFPDLHSELNLSSLELGDSALYFCASSARRGADTDTQYFGPGTRLTVL.